A single sample is the source of the 2 T cell receptor beta chains below, sequenced in a study of blood T cell repertoires in COVID-19. TCRdb keeps only in-frame clones here, not all; method: immunoSEQ multiplex PCR. The repertoire holds fewer than 120,000 clones, with approximately 68% as singletons. The sample was peripheral blood. These receptors were taken from an older woman with acute or convalescent COVID-19.

This chain uses TRBV10-3 with TRBJ1-3; D gene unclear. Germline V gene data show CDR1 as ENHRY and CDR2 as SYGVKD. V was trimmed by 4 bases and J by 0 bases, leaving 10 bases between them. The CDR3 sequence is 15 residues long. CDR3 protein: CAISGGTDSGNTIYF. The CDR3 DNA reads TGTGCCATCAGTGGCGGCACCGACTCTGGAAACACCATATATTTT.

This chain links TRBV15 with TRBJ2-7, with D perhaps TRBD2 (6 bases). The CDR3 loop spans 13 amino acids. Germline V gives CDR1 LNHNV, CDR2 YYDKDF (reference sequence). The V gene lost 8 bases and the J gene lost 3 bases, with 14 bases spanning the gap. CDR3 residues: CATSRELNYEQYF. In DNA, the CDR3 is TGTGCCACCTCACGGGAGTTGAACTACGAGCAGTACTTC.